This entry lists 31 T cell receptor beta chains sequenced from one sample in a study of shared clonotypes between healthy human individuals (TCRdb year 2020). Library preparation used the immunoSEQ multiplex PCR assay. The table comes from immuneACCESS by way of TCRdb, which keeps in-frame sequences with V and J called. Part of the clones is missing from these tables; in studies checked, under half for an unresolved V gene and the rest for unknown reasons. Present in this sample are roughly 720,000 clones, about 92% of which were seen just once. The ten largest clones take up 34% of the sample. Sequencing was performed on memory CD8+ T cells from PBMCs. The sample's cell subset or site label is to be understood as: CD45RO+ cells pooled with CCR7-negative TemRA cells. These receptors were taken from a man aged 18-30 years in good health. Some clones in this sample may be carry-over from other donors' samples.

This clone appeared a single time. V is TRBV7-6 and J is TRBJ1-1; 7 bases are shared with TRBD1. The CDR3 has 15 residues. After removal of 1 base from V and 1 base from J, the junction contained 3 bases not matched to a gene. Germline-derived CDR1 and CDR2 are SGHVS and FNYEAQ. CDR3 protein: CASSLEAGGNTEAFF. The CDR3 bases are TGTGCCAGCAGCTTAGAAGCAGGGGGGAACACTGAAGCTTTCTTT.

Here the CDR3 DNA reads TGCAGCGCCGCCCTCGGCCTTCGGGACACAGATACGCAGTATTTT. Its protein product is CSAALGLRDTDTQYF. The chain joins TRBV29-1 to TRBJ2-3, with a tentative D call TRBD2 (5 bases). The ends were cut back, 7 bases at V and 2 bases at J, with 19 bases in the middle. CDR3 size: 15 residues. Germline lookup yields CDR1 SQVTM and CDR2 ANQGSEA.

This clone was observed a single time. The V and J genes are TRBV4-2 and TRBJ1-2; D remains unclear. The germline V and J ends were trimmed by 2 bases and 5 bases, with 12 bases remaining between them. Germline values: CDR1 LGHNA, CDR2 YNFKEQ. The CDR3 contains 14 residues. The CDR3 is CASSQNERLYGYTF. CDR3 sequence (DNA): TGTGCCAGCAGCCAAAATGAACGGCTTTATGGCTACACCTTC.

This chain connects TRBV30 to TRBJ2-5, with 8 nucleotides matching TRBD1. The CDR3 spans 15 residues. Germline values: CDR1 GTSNPN, CDR2 SVGIG (reference sequence). V lost 5 bases to trimming and J lost 1 base; unmatched junction nucleotides: 9. CDR3 loop: CAWGLAGGFQETQYF. The CDR3 DNA reads as TGTGCCTGGGGGTTGGCAGGGGGCTTCCAAGAGACCCAGTACTTC.

V usage is TRBV29-1 and J usage is TRBJ1-3; D not resolved. The CDR3 runs to 12 residues. With 4 bases removed from V and 3 bases from J, the gap between germline ends came to 7 bases. Germline-derived CDR1 and CDR2 are SQVTM and ANQGSEA. The CDR3: CSVVGIGNTIYF. The CDR3 DNA reads as TGCAGCGTTGTAGGGATTGGAAACACCATATATTTT.

The chain couples TRBV6-1 to TRBJ2-7, with 10 nucleotides matching TRBD2. CDR1 and CDR2 (germline): MNHNS, SASEGT. This CDR3 comprises 15 residues. The ends lost 1 base at V and 2 bases at J; junction bases unmatched: 2. In DNA, the CDR3 is TGTGCCAGCAGTGAAGTAGCGGGAGGCCCCTACGAGCAGTACTTC. Encoded protein: CASSEVAGGPYEQYF.

About this clone: The sample holds other DNA sequences that translate to the same CDR3. The rearrangement joins TRBV9 to TRBJ1-3, with a possible D match to TRBD1 (6 bases). The CDR3 is made up of 14 amino acids. Germline V lookup: CDR1 SGDLS, CDR2 YYNGEE. V lost 3 bases and J lost 2, with 9 bases in between. The CDR3 coding sequence is TGTGCCAGCAGCGAACAGGGAACTGGAAACACCATATATTTT. This translates into CASSEQGTGNTIYF.

The chain employs TRBV4-1 and TRBJ2-7, with a possible D match to TRBD1 (6 bases). This CDR3 region has 18 residues. CDR1 and CDR2 (germline): MGHRA, YSYEKL. V was cut by 0 bases and J by 0 bases, with 18 bases left in between. In nucleotides, the CDR3 is TGCGCCAGCAGCCAAGATCTTCAGGGAAGGACAGTCTCCTACGAGCAGTACTTC. Protein: CASSQDLQGRTVSYEQYF.

The chain couples TRBV2 to TRBJ1-5; D remains unclear. Germline CDR1 and CDR2: SNHLY and FYNNEI. The V end was cut by 2 bases, the J end by 2 bases, with 10 bases between. The CDR3 has 15 residues. The CDR3 is CASSESGFGNQPQHF. The DNA of the CDR3 is TGTGCCAGCAGTGAATCGGGGTTTGGCAATCAGCCCCAGCATTTT.

The chain employs TRBV2 and TRBJ2-7; possibly TRBD2 for D (6 bases). Germline loops: CDR1 SNHLY, CDR2 FYNNEI. Trimming took 10 bases from V and 3 from J, leaving 31 bases between them. The CDR3 is made up of 18 amino acids. The CDR3 loop is CAKSSTPRPREPGYEQYF. CDR3 in DNA: TGTGCCAAGAGCTCCACCCCCCGCCCTCGGGAGCCCGGCTACGAGCAGTACTTC. Drawing the rest from reference TRBV2 and TRBJ2-7, the complete variable domain is EPEVTQTPSHQVTQMGQEVILRCVPISNHLYFYWYRQILGQKVEFLVSFYNNEISEKSEIFDDQFSVERPDGSNFTLKIRSTKLEDSAMYFCAKSSTPRPREPGYEQYFGPGTRLTVT.

The rearrangement links TRBV10-2 to TRBJ1-1; D might be TRBD1 (5 bases). Trimming took 6 bases from V and 1 from J, leaving 12 bases between them. The CDR3 runs to 14 residues. CDR1 and CDR2 (germline): WSHSY, SAAADI. The CDR3: CASRDTTGNTEAFF. In DNA, the CDR3 is TGCGCCAGCAGGGATACAACAGGGAACACTGAAGCTTTCTTT.

V is TRBV27 and J is TRBJ1-5, with 7 bases matching TRBD1. Germline CDR1 reads MNHEY; CDR2 reads SMNVEV (reference sequence). The CDR3 consists of 12 residues. Trimming took 10 bases from V and 6 from J; bases not matched to a gene: 6. The CDR3 loop reads CATKTGFQPQHF. CDR3 sequence (DNA): TGTGCCACCAAGACAGGGTTTCAGCCCCAGCATTTT.

V and J are TRBV28 and TRBJ2-5; TRBD2 aligns across 7 bases. Germline CDR1 MDHEN, CDR2 SYDVKM. There are 16 residues in the CDR3. With V trimmed by 6 bases and J by 4 bases, 14 bases remained unmatched. The CDR3, as DNA: TGTGCCAGCAGGTCAATAAACGGACTAGACGTAGAGACCCAGTACTTC. Protein sequence: CASRSINGLDVETQYF.

The chain recombines TRBV28 with TRBJ2-1; D gene uncertain. From germline, CDR1 is MDHEN and CDR2 SYDVKM. Trimming shortened V by 5 bases and J by 0 bases, and 17 bases separated the two germline ends. CDR3 length: 17 residues. CDR3 residues: CASSPPAASSSYNEQFF. Written as DNA, the CDR3 is TGTGCCAGCAGTCCCCCGGCAGCGTCAAGCTCCTACAATGAGCAGTTCTTC.

This chain joins TRBV6-1 and TRBJ2-1; no clear D. In germline, CDR1 is MNHNS, CDR2 SASEGT. V was clipped by 1 base and J by 4 bases, with 8 bases between them. CDR3 length: 14 residues. The CDR3 nucleotides are TGTGCCAGCAGTGAAGTTGTAAATTACAATGAGCAGTTCTTC. This translates into CASSEVVNYNEQFF.

V and J are TRBV27 and TRBJ1-5; D gene uncertain. Per the germline V gene, CDR1 is MNHEY and CDR2 is SMNVEV (reference sequence). Trimming shortened V by 3 bases and J by 2 bases, and 8 bases separated the two germline ends. This CDR3 is built from 14 residues. The CDR3 protein is CASSFGRRNQPQHF. The CDR3 DNA is TGTGCCAGCAGTTTCGGCAGGCGCAATCAGCCCCAGCATTTT.

This chain joins TRBV21-1 and TRBJ2-7; TRBD2, as called in the table, went unchecked against the DNA. TRBV21-1 is deemed a pseudogene. This CDR3 contains 17 residues. CDR3 protein: CASSTSRLAGGSYEQYF. The CDR3 nucleotides read TGTGCCAGCAGCACTAGCAGACTAGCGGGAGGGTCCTACGAGCAGTACTTC.

The chain combines TRBV7-2 with TRBJ2-1; 13 positions agree with TRBD2. Germline CDR1 SGHTA, CDR2 FQGNSA. The CDR3 extends over 18 amino acids. After removal of 5 bases from V and 3 bases from J, the junction contained 10 bases not matched to a gene. CDR3 sequence: CASSHGLAGEPYYNEQFF. As DNA, the CDR3 is TGTGCCAGCAGCCACGGACTAGCGGGAGAACCCTACTACAATGAGCAGTTCTTC. The variable domain in full, with the rest retrieved from reference TRBV7-2 and TRBJ2-1, is GAGVSQSPSNKVTEKGKDVELRCDPISGHTALYWYRQSLGQGLEFLIYFQGNSAPDKSGLPSDRFSAERTGGSVSTLTIQRTQQEDSAVYLCASSHGLAGEPYYNEQFFGPGTRLTVL.

The rearrangement joins TRBV19 to TRBJ2-7, with D possibly TRBD1 on 5 matching bases. CDR1 is LNHDA and CDR2 is SQIVND in the germline V gene (reference sequence). The CDR3 contains 13 residues. V gave up 3 bases and J gave up 6 bases, with 12 bases separating them. DNA of the CDR3: TGTGCCAGTAGTATGTGGGGCGGCCTCGAGCAGTACTTC. This translates into CASSMWGGLEQYF.

The V gene is TRBV15, the J gene TRBJ2-5; possibly TRBD2 for D (6 bases). The CDR3 contains 16 residues. Germline CDR1 and CDR2: LNHNV and YYDKDF (reference sequence). V was cut by 5 bases and J by 2 bases, with 18 bases left in between. The CDR3 region has the DNA TGTGCCACCAGCCGCGGAACGGGAGAGGTGCAAGAGACCCAGTACTTC. Its translation is CATSRGTGEVQETQYF.

This clone was recorded a few times. The chain links TRBV27 to TRBJ1-4; 12 bases align to TRBD1. This CDR3 has 14 residues. J gave up 7 bases and V 5 bases, and 2 bases lay outside the gene matches. CDR1 and CDR2 from the germline V gene are MNHEY and SMNVEV (reference sequence). CDR3 region: CASSPGQGAEKLFF. The CDR3 DNA is TGTGCCAGCAGTCCGGGACAGGGGGCTGAAAAACTGTTTTTT.

The V call is TRBV27, the J call TRBJ2-7; TRBD1 aligns across 7 bases. The CDR3 runs to 15 residues. Germline loops: CDR1 MNHEY, CDR2 SMNVEV (reference sequence). Unmatched junction bases numbered 7, after V lost 3 bases and J lost 2 bases. In nucleotides, the CDR3 is TGTGCCAGCAGTTTTATATGGACAGGCCCCTACGAGCAGTACTTC. It translates to CASSFIWTGPYEQYF.

The J gene is TRBJ2-7, the V gene TRBV7-9; no reliable D call. Trimming took 4 bases from V and 5 from J, leaving 15 bases between them. Germline V gives CDR1 SEHNR, CDR2 FQNEAQ (reference sequence). The CDR3 consists of 14 residues. The CDR3 reads CASSSGPQEHEQYF. Here the CDR3 DNA reads TGTGCCAGCAGCTCCGGCCCCCAGGAACACGAGCAGTACTTC.

V gene TRBV9 combines with J gene TRBJ2-1; a possible D gene is TRBD1 (6 bases). V shed 4 bases and J shed 1 base, with 21 bases lying between them. The CDR3 runs to 18 residues. Germline V lookup: CDR1 SGDLS, CDR2 YYNGEE. CDR3 bases: TGTGCCAGCAGCCCGAGAGGTAGGGGGACACCTTCCTACAATGAGCAGTTCTTC. Translated, it gives CASSPRGRGTPSYNEQFF.

The gene calls are TRBV27 and TRBJ1-2, with unresolved D. Germline values: CDR1 MNHEY, CDR2 SMNVEV (reference sequence). The CDR3 extends over 15 amino acids. V was trimmed by 3 bases and J by 6 bases, leaving 17 bases between them. The CDR3: CASSFLRTIPHGYTF. In DNA, the CDR3 is TGTGCCAGCAGTTTTCTCCGTACCATCCCTCATGGCTACACCTTC.

The chain couples TRBV7-9 to TRBJ1-4; D call uncertain. Germline V gives CDR1 SEHNR, CDR2 FQNEAQ (reference sequence). This CDR3 comprises 16 residues. The V end lost 4 bases, the J end lost 0 bases, and 12 bases lay between the germline ends. CDR3 protein: CASSWDPAATNEKLFF. In nucleotides, the CDR3 is TGTGCCAGCAGCTGGGATCCGGCGGCAACTAATGAAAAACTGTTTTTT.

V is TRBV27 and J is TRBJ1-1; D gene uncertain. With 6 bases removed from V and 4 bases from J, the gap between germline ends came to 9 bases. Looked up from germline, CDR1 is MNHEY and CDR2 is SMNVEV (reference sequence). The CDR3 is 12 amino acids. The CDR3 DNA is TGTGCCAGCAGGGACCTGGGCACTGAAGCTTTCTTT. It is translated as CASRDLGTEAFF.

This clone was found once. The V gene is TRBV5-1, the J gene TRBJ2-5; 8 nucleotides line up with TRBD1. The CDR3 runs 18 residues. CDR1 is SGHRS and CDR2 is YFSETQ in the germline V gene. The V segment lost 4 bases and the J segment 0 bases; nucleotides outside the gene matches: 14. CDR3 residues: CASSLTNLRQGYQETQYF. In DNA form, the CDR3 reads TGCGCCAGCAGCCTCACCAACCTAAGACAGGGGTACCAAGAGACCCAGTACTTC.

This chain joins TRBV15 and TRBJ2-7; TRBD2 agrees at 13 bases. Per the germline V gene, CDR1 is LNHNV and CDR2 is YYDKDF (reference sequence). This CDR3 has 17 residues. With 0 bases clipped from V and 2 bases from J, the junction kept 4 bases outside the gene matches. The CDR3 region is CATSRDPLAGGTYEQYF. CDR3 DNA: TGTGCCACCAGCAGAGATCCACTAGCGGGAGGGACCTACGAGCAGTACTTC.

The V call is TRBV27, the J call TRBJ2-5; 7 bases fit TRBD2. Germline-derived CDR1 and CDR2 are MNHEY and SMNVEV (reference sequence). The CDR3 contains 14 residues. V was clipped by 5 bases and J by 2 bases; unmatched bases: 5. The CDR3 reads CASSPPGLQETQYF. The CDR3 coding sequence is TGTGCCAGCAGTCCACCGGGACTACAAGAGACCCAGTACTTC.

The rearrangement links TRBV7-3 to TRBJ2-3; 11 nucleotides agree with TRBD2. The trim removed 4 bases at V and 0 bases at J, leaving 6 bases unmatched. Germline V gene data show CDR1 as SGHTA and CDR2 as FQGTGA. This CDR3 has 17 residues. The CDR3, as DNA: TGTGCCAGCAGCTCTCCGACTAGCGGGGCTAGCACAGATACGCAGTATTTT. Its translation is CASSSPTSGASTDTQYF.